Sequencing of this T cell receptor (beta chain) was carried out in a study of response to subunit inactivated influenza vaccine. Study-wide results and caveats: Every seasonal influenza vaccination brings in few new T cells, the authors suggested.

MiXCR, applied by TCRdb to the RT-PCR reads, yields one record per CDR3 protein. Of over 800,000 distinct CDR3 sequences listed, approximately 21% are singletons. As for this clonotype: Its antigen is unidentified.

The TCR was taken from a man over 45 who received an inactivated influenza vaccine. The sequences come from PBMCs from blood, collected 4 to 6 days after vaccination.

Here the CDR3 reads CASRRDNTDTQYF. The CDR3 coding sequence is TGTGCCAGCAGAAGGGACAACACAGATACGCAGTATTTT. The chain carries TRBV25-1 and TRBJ2-3; TRBD1 might be the D (6 bases). This CDR3 has 13 amino acids. Trimming left V 6 bases short and J 2 bases short, with 9 bases between. The germline CDR1 and CDR2 sequences are MGHDK and SYGVNS.